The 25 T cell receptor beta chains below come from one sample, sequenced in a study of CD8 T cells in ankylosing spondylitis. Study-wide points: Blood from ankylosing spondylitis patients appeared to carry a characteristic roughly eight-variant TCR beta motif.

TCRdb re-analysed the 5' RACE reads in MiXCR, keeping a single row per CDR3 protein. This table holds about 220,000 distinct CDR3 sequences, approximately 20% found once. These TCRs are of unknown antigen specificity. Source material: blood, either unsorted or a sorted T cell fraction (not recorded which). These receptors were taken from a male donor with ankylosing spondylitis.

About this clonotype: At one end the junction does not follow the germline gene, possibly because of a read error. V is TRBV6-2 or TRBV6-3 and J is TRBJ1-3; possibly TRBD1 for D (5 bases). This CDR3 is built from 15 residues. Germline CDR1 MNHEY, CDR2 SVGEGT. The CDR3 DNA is TGTGCCAGCAGCTACTCCCGGACATCGGAGAACACCATATATTTT. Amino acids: CASSYSRTSENTIYF.

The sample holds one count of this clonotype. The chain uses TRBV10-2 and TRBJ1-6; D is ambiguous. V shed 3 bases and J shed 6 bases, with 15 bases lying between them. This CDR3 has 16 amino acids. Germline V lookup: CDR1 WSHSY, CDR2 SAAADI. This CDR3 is CASSDLTQKPNSPLHF. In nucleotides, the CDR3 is TGCGCCAGCAGTGATTTAACACAAAAGCCTAATTCACCCCTCCACTTT.

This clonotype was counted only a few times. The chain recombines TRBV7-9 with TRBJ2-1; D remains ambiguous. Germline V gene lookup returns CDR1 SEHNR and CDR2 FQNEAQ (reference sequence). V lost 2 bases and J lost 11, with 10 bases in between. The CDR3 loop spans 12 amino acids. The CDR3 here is CASSLMSEQQFF. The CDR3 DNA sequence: TGTGCCAGCAGCTTAATGAGCGAGCAGCAGTTCTTC.

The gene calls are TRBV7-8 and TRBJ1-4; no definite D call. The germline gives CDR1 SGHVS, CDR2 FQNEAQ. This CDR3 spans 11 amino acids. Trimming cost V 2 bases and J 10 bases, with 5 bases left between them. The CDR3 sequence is CASSLLGKLFF. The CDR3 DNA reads TGTGCCAGCAGCTTATTAGGAAAACTGTTTTTT.

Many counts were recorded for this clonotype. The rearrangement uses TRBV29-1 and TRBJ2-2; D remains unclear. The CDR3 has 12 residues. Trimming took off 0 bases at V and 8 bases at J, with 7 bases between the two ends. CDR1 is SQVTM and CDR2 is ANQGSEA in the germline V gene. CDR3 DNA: TGCAGCGTTGAAGATCTTACTGGGGAGCTGTTTTTT. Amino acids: CSVEDLTGELFF.

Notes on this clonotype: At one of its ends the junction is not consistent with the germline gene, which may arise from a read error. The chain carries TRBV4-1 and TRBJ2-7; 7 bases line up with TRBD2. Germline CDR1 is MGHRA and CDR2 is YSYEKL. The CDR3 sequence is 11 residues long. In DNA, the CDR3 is TGTAACCGGGGGGTTAGGTACGAGCAGTACTTC. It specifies CNRGVRYEQYF.

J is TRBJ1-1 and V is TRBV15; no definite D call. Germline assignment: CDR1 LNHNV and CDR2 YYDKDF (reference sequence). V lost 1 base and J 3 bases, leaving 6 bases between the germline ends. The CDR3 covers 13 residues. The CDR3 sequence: CATSRGWDTEAFF. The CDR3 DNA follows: TGTGCCACCAGCAGAGGGTGGGACACTGAAGCTTTCTTT. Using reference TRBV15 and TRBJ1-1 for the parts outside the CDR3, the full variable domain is DAMVIQNPRYQVTQFGKPVTLSCSQTLNHNVMYWYQQKSSQAPKLLFHYYDKDFNNEADTPDNFQSRRPNTSFCFLDIRSPGLGDTAMYLCATSRGWDTEAFFGQGTRLTVV.

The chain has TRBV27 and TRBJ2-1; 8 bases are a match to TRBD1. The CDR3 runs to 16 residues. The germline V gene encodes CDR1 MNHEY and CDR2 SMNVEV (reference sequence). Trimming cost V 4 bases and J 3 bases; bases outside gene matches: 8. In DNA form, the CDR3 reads TGTGCCAGCAGTTCCCCGCGGACAGGGATCTACAATGAGCAGTTCTTC. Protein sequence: CASSSPRTGIYNEQFF.

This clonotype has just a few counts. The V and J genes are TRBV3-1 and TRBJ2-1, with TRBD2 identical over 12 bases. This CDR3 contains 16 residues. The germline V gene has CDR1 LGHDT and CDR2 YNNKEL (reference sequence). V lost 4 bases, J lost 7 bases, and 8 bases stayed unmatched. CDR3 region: CASSLVDTSGGNEQFF. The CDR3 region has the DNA TGTGCCAGCAGCCTCGTTGATACTAGCGGGGGGAATGAGCAGTTCTTC.

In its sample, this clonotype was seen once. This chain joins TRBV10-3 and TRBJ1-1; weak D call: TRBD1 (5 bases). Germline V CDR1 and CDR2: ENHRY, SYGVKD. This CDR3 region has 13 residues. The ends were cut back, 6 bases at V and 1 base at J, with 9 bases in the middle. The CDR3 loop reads CAISHGANTEAFF. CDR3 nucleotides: TGTGCCATCAGCCACGGGGCGAACACTGAAGCTTTCTTT.

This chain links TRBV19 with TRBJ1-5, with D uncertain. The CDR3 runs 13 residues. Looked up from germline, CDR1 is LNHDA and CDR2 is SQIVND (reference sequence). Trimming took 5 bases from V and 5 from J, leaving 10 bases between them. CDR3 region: CASSAGGYQPQHF. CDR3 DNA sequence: TGTGCCAGTAGTGCGGGAGGCTATCAGCCCCAGCATTTT. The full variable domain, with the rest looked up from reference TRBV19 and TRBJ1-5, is DGGITQSPKYLFRKEGQNVTLSCEQNLNHDAMYWYRQDPGQGLRLIYYSQIVNDFQKGDIAEGYSVSREKKESFPLTVTSAQKNPTAFYLCASSAGGYQPQHFGDGTRLSIL.

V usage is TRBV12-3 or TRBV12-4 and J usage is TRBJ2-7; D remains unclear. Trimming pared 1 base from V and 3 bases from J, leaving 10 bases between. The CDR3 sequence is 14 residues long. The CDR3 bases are TGTGCCAGCAGTTTAGGCCAGACTTACTACGAGCAGTACTTC. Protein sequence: CASSLGQTYYEQYF.

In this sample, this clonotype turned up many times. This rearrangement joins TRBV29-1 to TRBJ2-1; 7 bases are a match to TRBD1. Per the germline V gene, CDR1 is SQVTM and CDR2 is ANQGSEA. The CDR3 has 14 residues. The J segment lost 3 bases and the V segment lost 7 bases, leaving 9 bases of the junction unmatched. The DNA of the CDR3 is TGCAGCGGTGCAACAGGGGCGGACTACAATGAGCAGTTCTTC. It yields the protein CSGATGADYNEQFF.

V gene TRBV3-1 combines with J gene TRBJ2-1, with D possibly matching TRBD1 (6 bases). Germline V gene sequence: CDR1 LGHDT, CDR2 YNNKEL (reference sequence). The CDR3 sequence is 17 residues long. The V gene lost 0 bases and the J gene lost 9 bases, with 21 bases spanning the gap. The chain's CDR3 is CASSQDGVQGIWGEQFF. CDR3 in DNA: TGTGCCAGCAGCCAAGATGGGGTACAGGGCATATGGGGTGAGCAGTTCTTC.

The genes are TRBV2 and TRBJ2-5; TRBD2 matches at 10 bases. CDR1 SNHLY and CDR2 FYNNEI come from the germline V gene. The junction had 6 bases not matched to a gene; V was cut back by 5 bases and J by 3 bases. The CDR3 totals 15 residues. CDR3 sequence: CASSRGGLAEETQYF. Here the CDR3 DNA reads TGTGCCAGCAGTAGGGGTGGACTAGCGGAAGAGACCCAGTACTTC.

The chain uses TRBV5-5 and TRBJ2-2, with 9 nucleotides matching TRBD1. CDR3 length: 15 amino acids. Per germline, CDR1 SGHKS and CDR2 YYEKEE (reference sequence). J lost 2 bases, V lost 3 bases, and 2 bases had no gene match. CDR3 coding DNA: TGTGCCAGCAGCTGGGGACAGGGCAACACCGGGGAGCTGTTTTTT. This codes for CASSWGQGNTGELFF.

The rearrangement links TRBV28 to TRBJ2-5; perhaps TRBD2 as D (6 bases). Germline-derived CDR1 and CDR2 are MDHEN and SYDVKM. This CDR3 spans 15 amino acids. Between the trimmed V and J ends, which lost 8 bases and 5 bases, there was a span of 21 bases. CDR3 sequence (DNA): TGTGCCAGCTCTCCTAGTTTCGGGAGCTGGGAGACCCAGTACTTC. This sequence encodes CASSPSFGSWETQYF.

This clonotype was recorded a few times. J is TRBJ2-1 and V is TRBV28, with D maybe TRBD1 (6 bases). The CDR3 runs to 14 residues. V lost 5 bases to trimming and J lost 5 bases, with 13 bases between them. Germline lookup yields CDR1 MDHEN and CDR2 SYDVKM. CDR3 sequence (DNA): TGTGCCAGCAGTCCCTGGACAGAACACAATGAGCAGTTCTTC. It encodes CASSPWTEHNEQFF. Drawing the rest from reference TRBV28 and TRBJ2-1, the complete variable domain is DVKVTQSSRYLVKRTGEKVFLECVQDMDHENMFWYRQDPGLGLRLIYFSYDVKMKEKGDIPEGYSVSREKKERFSLILESASTNQTSMYLCASSPWTEHNEQFFGPGTRLTVL.

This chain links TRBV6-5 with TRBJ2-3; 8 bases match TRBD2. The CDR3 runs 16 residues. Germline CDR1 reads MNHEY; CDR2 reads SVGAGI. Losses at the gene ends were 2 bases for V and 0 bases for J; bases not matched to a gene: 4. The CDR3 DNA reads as TGTGCCAGCAGTTACCTGACTAGCGCAAGCACAGATACGCAGTATTTT. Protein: CASSYLTSASTDTQYF.

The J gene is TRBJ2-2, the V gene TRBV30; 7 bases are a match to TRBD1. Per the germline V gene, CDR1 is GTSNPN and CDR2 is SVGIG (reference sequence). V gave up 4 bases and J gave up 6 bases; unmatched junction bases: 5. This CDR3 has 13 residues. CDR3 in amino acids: CAWNRGAPGELFF. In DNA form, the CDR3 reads TGTGCCTGGAACAGGGGAGCGCCCGGGGAGCTGTTTTTT.

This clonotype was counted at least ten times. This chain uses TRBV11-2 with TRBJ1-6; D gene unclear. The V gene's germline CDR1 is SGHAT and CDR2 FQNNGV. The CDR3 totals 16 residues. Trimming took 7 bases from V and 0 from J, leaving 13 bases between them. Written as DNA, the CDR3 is TGTGCCAGCACCCTCGGGTCCGGCTCCTATAATTCACCCCTCCACTTT. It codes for CASTLGSGSYNSPLHF.

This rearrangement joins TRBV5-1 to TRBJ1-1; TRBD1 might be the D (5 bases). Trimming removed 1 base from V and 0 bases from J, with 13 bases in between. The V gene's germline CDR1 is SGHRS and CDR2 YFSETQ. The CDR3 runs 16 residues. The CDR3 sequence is CASSLRGTGVNTEAFF. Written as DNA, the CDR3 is TGCGCCAGCAGCTTGAGGGGTACGGGTGTGAACACTGAAGCTTTCTTT.

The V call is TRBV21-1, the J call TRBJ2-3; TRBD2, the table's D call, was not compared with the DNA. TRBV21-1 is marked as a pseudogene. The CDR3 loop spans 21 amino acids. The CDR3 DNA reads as TGTGCCAGCAGCAAACGGACTAGCGGGAGGGCGGTATCTGTTAGCACAGATACGCAGTATTTT. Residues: CASSKRTSGRAVSVSTDTQYF.

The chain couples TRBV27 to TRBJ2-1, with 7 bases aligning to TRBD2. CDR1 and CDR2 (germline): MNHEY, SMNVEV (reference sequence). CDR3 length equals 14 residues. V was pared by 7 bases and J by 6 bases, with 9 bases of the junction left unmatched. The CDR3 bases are TGTGCCAGCAAAACCGCGGGGGTTGGCAATGAGCAGTTCTTC. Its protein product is CASKTAGVGNEQFF.

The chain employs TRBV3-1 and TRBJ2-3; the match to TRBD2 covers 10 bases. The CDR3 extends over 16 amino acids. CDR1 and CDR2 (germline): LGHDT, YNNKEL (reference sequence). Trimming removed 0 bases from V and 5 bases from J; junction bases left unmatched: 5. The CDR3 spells CASSQDAIAGGDTQYF. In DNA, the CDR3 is TGTGCCAGCAGCCAAGATGCGATAGCGGGGGGAGATACGCAGTATTTT.